The 6 T cell receptor beta chains below were found in one sample sequenced in a study of blood T cell repertoires in COVID-19. The table came from immunoSEQ multiplex PCR; TCRdb's copy has only in-frame clones and leaves some out. The sample includes about 59,000 clones, approximately 79% of them seen just once. Sequencing was done on a sample of peripheral blood. The receptors here all came from a human donor in a cohort sampled during active COVID-19.

The chain combines TRBV5-4 with TRBJ2-3, with TRBD2 matching over 10 bases. The CDR3 is made up of 16 amino acids. From germline, CDR1 is SGHNT and CDR2 YYREEE (reference sequence). V dropped 1 base and J dropped 2; count of bases not matched to a gene: 4. In DNA form, the CDR3 reads TGTGCCAGCAGCTTGAAACTAGCGGGGATCACAGATACGCAGTATTTT. It is translated as CASSLKLAGITDTQYF. The full variable domain, completed using reference TRBV5-4 and TRBJ2-3, is ETGVTQSPTHLIKTRGQQVTLRCSSQSGHNTVSWYQQALGQGPQFIFQYYREEENGRGNFPPRFSGLQFPNYSSELNVNALELDDSALYLCASSLKLAGITDTQYFGPGTRLTVL.

The chain employs TRBV14 and TRBJ2-7; 7 nucleotides agree with TRBD2. CDR1 and CDR2 from the germline V gene are SGHDN and FVKESK. V trimming: 4 bases; J trimming: 6 bases; junction bases outside the gene matches: 12. CDR3 length: 15 amino acids. The CDR3 protein is CASSPPTGGSGEQYF. CDR3 DNA sequence: TGTGCCAGCAGCCCTCCCACGGGAGGTTCGGGCGAGCAGTACTTC.

In this sample, this clone turned up a few times. V gene TRBV28 combines with J gene TRBJ1-3, with D possibly TRBD1 on 5 matching bases. Germline lookup yields CDR1 MDHEN and CDR2 SYDVKM. V was clipped by 2 bases and J by 1 base, with 15 bases between them. This CDR3 is 17 amino acids long. The CDR3 coding sequence is TGTGCCAGCAGTTTAGTGGAGGGGCGGTTGTCTGGAAACACCATATATTTT. Its protein product is CASSLVEGRLSGNTIYF.

The CDR3 DNA follows: TGTGCCAGCAGCCTACTTGCAGCGGGGACATCCTACGAGCAGTACTTC. Protein sequence: CASSLLAAGTSYEQYF. The chain joins TRBV7-2 to TRBJ2-7; D is possibly TRBD2 (7 bases). The CDR3 is 16 amino acids. Trimming stripped 5 bases from V and 1 base from J, with 18 bases between. Germline V CDR1 and CDR2: SGHTA, FQGNSA.

The chain has TRBV30 and TRBJ1-5; D possibly corresponds to TRBD1 (5 bases). Germline lookup yields CDR1 GTSNPN and CDR2 SVGIG (reference sequence). Trimming took off 1 base at V and 0 bases at J, with 7 bases between the two ends. CDR3 length: 14 residues. The CDR3 DNA reads TGTGCCTGGAGTGAGGGGCCTAGCAATCAGCCCCAGCATTTT. Its protein is CAWSEGPSNQPQHF.

This clone was recorded only once. This rearrangement joins TRBV7-2 to TRBJ2-1; 9 bases are shared with TRBD2. Looked up from germline, CDR1 is SGHTA and CDR2 is FQGNSA. The CDR3 totals 15 residues. V lost 6 bases and J lost 2; bases outside the gene matches: 5. CDR3 amino acids: CASRKTSGTYNEQFF. The CDR3 DNA reads TGTGCCAGCAGGAAGACTAGCGGTACCTACAATGAGCAGTTCTTC.